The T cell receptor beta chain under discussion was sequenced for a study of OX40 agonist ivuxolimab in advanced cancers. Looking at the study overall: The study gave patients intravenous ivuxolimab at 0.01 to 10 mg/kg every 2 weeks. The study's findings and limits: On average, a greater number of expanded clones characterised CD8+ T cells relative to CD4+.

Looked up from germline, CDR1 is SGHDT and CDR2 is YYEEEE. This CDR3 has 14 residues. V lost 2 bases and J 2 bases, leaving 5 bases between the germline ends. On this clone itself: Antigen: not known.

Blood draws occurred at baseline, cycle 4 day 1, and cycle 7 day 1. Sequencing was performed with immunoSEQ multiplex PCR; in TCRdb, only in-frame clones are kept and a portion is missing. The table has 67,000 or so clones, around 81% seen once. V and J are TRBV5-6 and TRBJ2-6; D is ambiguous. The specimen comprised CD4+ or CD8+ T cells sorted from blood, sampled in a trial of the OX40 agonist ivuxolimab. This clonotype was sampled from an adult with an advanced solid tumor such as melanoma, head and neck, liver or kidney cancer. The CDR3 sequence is CASSFSPGANVLTF. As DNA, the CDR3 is TGTGCCAGCAGCTTCTCTCCTGGGGCCAACGTCCTGACTTTC. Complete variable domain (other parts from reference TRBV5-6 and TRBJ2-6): DAGVTQSPTHLIKTRGQQVTLRCSPKSGHDTVSWYQQALGQGPQFIFQYYEEEERQRGNFPDRFSGHQFPNYSSELNVNALLLGDSALYLCASSFSPGANVLTFGAGSRLTVL.